This T cell receptor (beta chain) emerged from a study of blood T cell repertoires in COVID-19. This CDR3 region has 11 residues. Germline CDR1 DFQATT, CDR2 SNEGSKA (reference sequence). V lost 5 bases to trimming and J lost 6 bases, with 11 bases between them. Sequencing was performed with immunoSEQ multiplex PCR; in TCRdb, only in-frame clones are kept and a portion is missing. The table lists under 140,000 clones, under 75% of them singletons. The sequence was obtained from a woman aged 55-69 years with acute or convalescent COVID-19. The chain couples TRBV20-1 to TRBJ2-7; no reliable D call. The specimen sequenced was peripheral blood. In nucleotides, the CDR3 is TGCAGTGCTGGCTTGGTCACCGAGCAGTACTTC. It specifies CSAGLVTEQYF.